The clone carrying this T cell receptor (beta chain) was counted at least ten times. This entry comes from a study of T-cell reconstitution after alpha-beta-depleted transplantation in children. Unique molecular identifiers were built into the TCRbeta library. TCRdb independently ran MiXCR on the PCR reads; one entry per CDR3 protein. Of 900,000 or so distinct CDR3 sequences in the sample, under 20% were seen once. Sequenced here: PBMCs, mostly from graft donor cells, sampled 360 days after TCRalphabeta/CD19-depleted stem cell transplant. This clonotype was obtained from a male patient between 10 and 17 years old who had a stem cell transplant for acute lymphoblastic leukemia, so the T cells may come from the graft donor.

Here the CDR3 reads CASSQGLYNEQFF. The CDR3, as DNA: TGTGCCAGCAGCCAGGGACTGTACAATGAGCAGTTCTTC. This chain joins TRBV3-1 and TRBJ2-1, with a tentative D call TRBD2 (6 bases). This CDR3 contains 13 residues. Between the trimmed V and J ends, which lost 3 bases and 4 bases, there was a span of 7 bases. The germline V gene encodes CDR1 LGHDT and CDR2 YNNKEL (reference sequence).